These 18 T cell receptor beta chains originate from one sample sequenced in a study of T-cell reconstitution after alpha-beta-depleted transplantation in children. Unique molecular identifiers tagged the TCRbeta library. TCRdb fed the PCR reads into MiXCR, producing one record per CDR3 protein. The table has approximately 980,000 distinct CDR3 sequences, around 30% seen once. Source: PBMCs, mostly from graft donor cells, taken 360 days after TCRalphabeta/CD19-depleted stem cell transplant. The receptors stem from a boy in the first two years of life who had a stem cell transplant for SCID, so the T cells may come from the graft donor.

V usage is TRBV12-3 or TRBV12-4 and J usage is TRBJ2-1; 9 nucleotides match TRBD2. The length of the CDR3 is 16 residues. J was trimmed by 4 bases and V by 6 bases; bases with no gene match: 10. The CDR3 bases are TGTGCCAGCAGAGTTAGCGGGGGCATTTCTTACAATGAGCAGTTCTTC. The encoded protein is CASRVSGGISYNEQFF.

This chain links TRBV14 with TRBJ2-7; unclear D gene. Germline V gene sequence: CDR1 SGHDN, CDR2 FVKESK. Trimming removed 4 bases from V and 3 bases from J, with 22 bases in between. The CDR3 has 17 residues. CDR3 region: CASSRQRVAFSFYEQYF. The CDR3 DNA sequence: TGTGCCAGCAGCCGTCAAAGGGTCGCGTTCAGCTTCTACGAGCAGTACTTC.

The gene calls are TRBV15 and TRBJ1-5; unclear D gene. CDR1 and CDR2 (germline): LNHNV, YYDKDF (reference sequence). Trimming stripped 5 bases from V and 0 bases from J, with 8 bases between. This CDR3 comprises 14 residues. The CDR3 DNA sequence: TGTGCCACCAGCTGGGGAGATAGCAATCAGCCCCAGCATTTT. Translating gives CATSWGDSNQPQHF. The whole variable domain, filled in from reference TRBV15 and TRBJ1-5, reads DAMVIQNPRYQVTQFGKPVTLSCSQTLNHNVMYWYQQKSSQAPKLLFHYYDKDFNNEADTPDNFQSRRPNTSFCFLDIRSPGLGDTAMYLCATSWGDSNQPQHFGDGTRLSIL.

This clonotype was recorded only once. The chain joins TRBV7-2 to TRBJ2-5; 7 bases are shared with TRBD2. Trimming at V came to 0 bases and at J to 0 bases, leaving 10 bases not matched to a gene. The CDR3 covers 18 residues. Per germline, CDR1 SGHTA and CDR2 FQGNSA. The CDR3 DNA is TGTGCCAGCAGCTTAGCGTGGAATAGCGGGTTATACCAAGAGACCCAGTACTTC. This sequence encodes CASSLAWNSGLYQETQYF. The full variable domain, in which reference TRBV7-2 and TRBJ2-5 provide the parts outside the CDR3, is GAGVSQSPSNKVTEKGKDVELRCDPISGHTALYWYRQSLGQGLEFLIYFQGNSAPDKSGLPSDRFSAERTGGSVSTLTIQRTQQEDSAVYLCASSLAWNSGLYQETQYFGPGTRLLVL.

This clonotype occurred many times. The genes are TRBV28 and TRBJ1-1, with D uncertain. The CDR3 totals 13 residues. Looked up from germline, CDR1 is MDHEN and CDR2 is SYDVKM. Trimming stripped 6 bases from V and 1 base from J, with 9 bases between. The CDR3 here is CASREAGNTEAFF. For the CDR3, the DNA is TGTGCCAGCAGGGAGGCAGGGAACACTGAAGCTTTCTTT. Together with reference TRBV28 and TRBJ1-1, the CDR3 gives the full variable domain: DVKVTQSSRYLVKRTGEKVFLECVQDMDHENMFWYRQDPGLGLRLIYFSYDVKMKEKGDIPEGYSVSREKKERFSLILESASTNQTSMYLCASREAGNTEAFFGQGTRLTVV.

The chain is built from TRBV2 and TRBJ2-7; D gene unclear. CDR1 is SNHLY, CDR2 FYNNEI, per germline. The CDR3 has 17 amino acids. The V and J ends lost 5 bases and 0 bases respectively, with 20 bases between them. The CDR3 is CASSLMRIAGSSYEQYF. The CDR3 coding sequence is TGTGCCAGCAGTCTAATGCGGATTGCTGGATCCTCCTACGAGCAGTACTTC.

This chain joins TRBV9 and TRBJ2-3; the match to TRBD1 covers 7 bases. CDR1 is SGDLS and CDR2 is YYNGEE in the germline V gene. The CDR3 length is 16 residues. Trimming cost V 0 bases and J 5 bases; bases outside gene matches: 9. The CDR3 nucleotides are TGTGCCAGCAGCGTAGGGGTAGGGGGCTTGAGAGATACGCAGTATTTT. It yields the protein CASSVGVGGLRDTQYF.

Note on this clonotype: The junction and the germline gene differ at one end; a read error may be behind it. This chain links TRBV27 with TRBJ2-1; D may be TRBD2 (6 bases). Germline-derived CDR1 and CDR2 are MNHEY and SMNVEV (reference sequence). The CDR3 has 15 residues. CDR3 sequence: CASSLGAGWYKEQFF. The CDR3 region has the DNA TGTGCCAGCAGTTTAGGGGCGGGGTGGTACAAAGAGCAGTTCTTC.

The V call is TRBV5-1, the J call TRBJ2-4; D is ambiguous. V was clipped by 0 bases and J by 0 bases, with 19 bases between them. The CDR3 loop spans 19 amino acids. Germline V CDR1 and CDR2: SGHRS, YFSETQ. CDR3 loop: CASSLGWQAGDGAKNIQYF. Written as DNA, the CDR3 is TGCGCCAGCAGCTTGGGCTGGCAGGCTGGGGATGGAGCCAAAAACATTCAGTACTTC.

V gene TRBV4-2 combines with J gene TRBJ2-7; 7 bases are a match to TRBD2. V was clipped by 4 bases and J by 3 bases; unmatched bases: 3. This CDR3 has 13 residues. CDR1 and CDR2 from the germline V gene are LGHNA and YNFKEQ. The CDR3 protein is CASSLGLDYEQYF. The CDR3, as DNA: TGTGCCAGCAGCCTAGGACTAGACTACGAGCAGTACTTC.

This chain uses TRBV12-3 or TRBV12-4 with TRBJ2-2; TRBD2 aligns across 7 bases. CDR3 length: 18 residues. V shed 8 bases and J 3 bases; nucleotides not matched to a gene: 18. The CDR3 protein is CASSLLPTWGLYTGELFF. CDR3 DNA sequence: TGTGCCAGCTCATTGCTCCCTACTTGGGGACTATACACCGGGGAGCTGTTTTTT.

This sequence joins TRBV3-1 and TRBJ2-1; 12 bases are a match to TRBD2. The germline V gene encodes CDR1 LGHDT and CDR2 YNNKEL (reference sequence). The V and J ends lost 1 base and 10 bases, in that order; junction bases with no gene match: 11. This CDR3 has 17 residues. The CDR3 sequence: CASSQVYLAGGQREQFF. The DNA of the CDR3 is TGTGCCAGCAGCCAAGTTTACCTAGCGGGGGGGCAGCGAGAGCAGTTCTTC.

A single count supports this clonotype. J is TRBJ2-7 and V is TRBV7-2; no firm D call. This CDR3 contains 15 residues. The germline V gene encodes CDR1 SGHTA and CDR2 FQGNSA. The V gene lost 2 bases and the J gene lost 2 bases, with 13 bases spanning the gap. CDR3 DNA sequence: TGTGCCAGCAGCTTACGGGCAGGCTCACCCTACGAGCAGTACTTC. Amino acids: CASSLRAGSPYEQYF.

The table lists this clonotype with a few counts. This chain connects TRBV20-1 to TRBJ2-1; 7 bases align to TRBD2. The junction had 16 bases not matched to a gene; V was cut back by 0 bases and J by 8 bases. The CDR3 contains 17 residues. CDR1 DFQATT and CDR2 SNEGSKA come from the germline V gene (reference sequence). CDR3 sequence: CSARDEAMGGGWYEQFF. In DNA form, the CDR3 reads TGCAGTGCTAGAGATGAGGCGATGGGGGGGGGATGGTATGAGCAGTTCTTC.

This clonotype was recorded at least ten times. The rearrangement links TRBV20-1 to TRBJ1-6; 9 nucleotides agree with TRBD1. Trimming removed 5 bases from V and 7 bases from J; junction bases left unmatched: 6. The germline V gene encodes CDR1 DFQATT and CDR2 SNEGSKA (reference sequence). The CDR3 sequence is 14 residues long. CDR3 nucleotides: TGCAGTGCTGTGTCGACAGGGGGAAATTCACCCCTCCACTTT. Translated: CSAVSTGGNSPLHF.

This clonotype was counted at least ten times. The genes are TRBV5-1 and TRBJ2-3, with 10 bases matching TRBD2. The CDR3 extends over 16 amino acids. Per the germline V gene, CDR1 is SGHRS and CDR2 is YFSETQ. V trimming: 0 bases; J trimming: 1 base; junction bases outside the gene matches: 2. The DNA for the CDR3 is TGCGCCAGCAGCTTGGCCGGGACTAGCGGCACAGATACGCAGTATTTT. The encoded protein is CASSLAGTSGTDTQYF.

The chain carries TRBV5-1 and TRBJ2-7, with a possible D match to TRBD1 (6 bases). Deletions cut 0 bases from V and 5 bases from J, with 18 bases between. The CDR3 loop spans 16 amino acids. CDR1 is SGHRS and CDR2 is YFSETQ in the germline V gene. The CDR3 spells CASSLVPTGLSNEQYF. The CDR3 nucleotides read TGCGCCAGCAGCTTGGTGCCGACAGGCCTCTCGAACGAGCAGTACTTC.

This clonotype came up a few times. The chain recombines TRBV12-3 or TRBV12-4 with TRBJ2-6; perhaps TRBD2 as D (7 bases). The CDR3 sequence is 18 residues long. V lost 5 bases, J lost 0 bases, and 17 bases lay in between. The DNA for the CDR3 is TGTGCCAGCAGTCTCCTTCGGGGGGCAGACTCTGGGGCCAACGTCCTGACTTTC. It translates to CASSLLRGADSGANVLTF.